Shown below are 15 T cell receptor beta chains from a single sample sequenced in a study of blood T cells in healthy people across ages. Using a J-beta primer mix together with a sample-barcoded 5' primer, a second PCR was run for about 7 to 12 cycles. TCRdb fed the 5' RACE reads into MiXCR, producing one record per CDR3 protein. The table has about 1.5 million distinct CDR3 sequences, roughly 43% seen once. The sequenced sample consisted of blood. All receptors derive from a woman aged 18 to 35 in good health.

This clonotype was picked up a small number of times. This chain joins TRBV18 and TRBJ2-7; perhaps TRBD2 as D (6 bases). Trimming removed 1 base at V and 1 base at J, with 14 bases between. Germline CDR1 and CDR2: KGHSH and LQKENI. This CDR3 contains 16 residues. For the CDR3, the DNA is TGTGCCAGCTCACCACGGGGACTCCAGCCTTCCTACGAGCAGTACTTC. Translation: CASSPRGLQPSYEQYF.

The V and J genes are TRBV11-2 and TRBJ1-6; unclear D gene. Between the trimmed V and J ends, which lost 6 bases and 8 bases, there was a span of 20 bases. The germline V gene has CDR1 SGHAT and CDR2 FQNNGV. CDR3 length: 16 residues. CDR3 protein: CASRGSPGRKDSPLHF. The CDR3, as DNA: TGTGCCAGCAGGGGATCTCCGGGAAGGAAGGATTCACCCCTCCACTTT.

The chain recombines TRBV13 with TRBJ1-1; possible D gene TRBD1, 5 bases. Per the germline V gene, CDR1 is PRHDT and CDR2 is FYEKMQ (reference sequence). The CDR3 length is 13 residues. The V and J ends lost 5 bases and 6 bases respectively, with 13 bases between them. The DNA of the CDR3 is TGTGCCAGCAGCCCCGACAGTAACCCTGAAGCTTTCTTT. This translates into CASSPDSNPEAFF.

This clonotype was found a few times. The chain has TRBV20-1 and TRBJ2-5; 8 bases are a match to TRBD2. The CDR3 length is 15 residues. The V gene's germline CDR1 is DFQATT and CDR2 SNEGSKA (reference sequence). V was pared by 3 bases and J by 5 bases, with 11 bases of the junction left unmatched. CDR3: CSARFGKAGDETQYF. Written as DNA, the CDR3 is TGCAGTGCTAGGTTCGGCAAAGCGGGAGATGAGACCCAGTACTTC.

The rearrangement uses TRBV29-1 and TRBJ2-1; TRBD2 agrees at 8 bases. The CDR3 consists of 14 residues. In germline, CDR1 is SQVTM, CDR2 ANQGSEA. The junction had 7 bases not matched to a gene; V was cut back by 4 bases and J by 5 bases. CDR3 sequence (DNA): TGCAGCGTTGGTCGAGGACTAGCAAACAATGAGCAGTTCTTC. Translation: CSVGRGLANNEQFF.

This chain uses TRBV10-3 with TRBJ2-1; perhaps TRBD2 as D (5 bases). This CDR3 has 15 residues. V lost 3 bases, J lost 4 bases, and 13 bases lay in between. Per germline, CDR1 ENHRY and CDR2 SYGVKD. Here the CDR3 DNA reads TGTGCCATCAGTGAAGGCCGGGGAACTTACAATGAGCAGTTCTTC. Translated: CAISEGRGTYNEQFF.

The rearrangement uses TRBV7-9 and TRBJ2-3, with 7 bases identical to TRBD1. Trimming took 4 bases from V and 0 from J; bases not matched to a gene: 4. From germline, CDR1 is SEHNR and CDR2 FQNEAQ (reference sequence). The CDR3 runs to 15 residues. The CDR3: CASSSLTGSTDTQYF. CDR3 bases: TGTGCCAGCAGCTCCCTGACAGGGAGCACAGATACGCAGTATTTT. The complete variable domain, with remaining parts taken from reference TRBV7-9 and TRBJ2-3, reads DTGVSQNPRHKITKRGQNVTFRCDPISEHNRLYWYRQTLGQGPEFLTYFQNEAQLEKSRLLSDRFSAERPKGSFSTLEIQRTEQGDSAMYLCASSSLTGSTDTQYFGPGTRLTVL.

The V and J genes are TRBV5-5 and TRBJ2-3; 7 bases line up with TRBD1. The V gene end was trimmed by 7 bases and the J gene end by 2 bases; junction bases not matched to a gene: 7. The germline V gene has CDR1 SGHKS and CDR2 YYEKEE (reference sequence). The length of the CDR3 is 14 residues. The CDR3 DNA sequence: TGTGCCAGCCGGGACAGCCGCTCCACAGATACGCAGTATTTT. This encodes CASRDSRSTDTQYF.

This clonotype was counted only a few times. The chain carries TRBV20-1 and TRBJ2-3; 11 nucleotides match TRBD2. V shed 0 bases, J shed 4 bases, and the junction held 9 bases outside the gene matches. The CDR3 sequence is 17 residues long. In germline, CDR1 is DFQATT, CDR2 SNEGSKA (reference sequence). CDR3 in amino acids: CSARDQASGGSSDTQYF. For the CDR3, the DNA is TGCAGTGCTAGAGATCAGGCTAGCGGGGGGAGTTCAGATACGCAGTATTTT.

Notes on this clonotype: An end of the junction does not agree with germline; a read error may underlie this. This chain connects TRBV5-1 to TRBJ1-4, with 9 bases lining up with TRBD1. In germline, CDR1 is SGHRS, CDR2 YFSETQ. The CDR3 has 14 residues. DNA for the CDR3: TGCGCCGGCAGCTGGGGACAGGGTACTGAAAAACTGTTTTTT. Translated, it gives CAGSWGQGTEKLFF. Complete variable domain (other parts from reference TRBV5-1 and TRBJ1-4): KAGVTQTPRYLIKTRGQQVTLSCSPISGHRSVSWYQQTPGQGLQFLFEYFSETQRNKGNFPGRFSGRQFSNSRSEMNVSTLELGDSALYLCAGSWGQGTEKLFFGSGTQLSVL.

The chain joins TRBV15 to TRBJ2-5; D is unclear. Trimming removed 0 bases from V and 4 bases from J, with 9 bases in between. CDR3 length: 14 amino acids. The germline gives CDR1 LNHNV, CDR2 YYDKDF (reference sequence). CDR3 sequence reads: CATSRDKGPETQYF. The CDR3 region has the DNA TGTGCCACCAGCAGAGACAAAGGTCCAGAGACCCAGTACTTC.

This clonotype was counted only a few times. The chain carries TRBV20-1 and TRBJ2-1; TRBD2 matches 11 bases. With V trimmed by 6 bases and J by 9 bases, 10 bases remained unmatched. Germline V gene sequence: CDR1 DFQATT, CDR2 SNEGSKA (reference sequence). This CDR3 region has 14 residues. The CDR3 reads CSARTSGSSSEQFF. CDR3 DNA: TGCAGTGCACGAACTAGCGGGAGTTCTAGTGAGCAGTTCTTC.

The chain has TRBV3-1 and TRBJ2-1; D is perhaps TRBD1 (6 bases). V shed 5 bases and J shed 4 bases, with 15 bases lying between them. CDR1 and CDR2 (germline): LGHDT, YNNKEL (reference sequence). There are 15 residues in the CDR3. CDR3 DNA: TGTGCCAGCAGCTACACGGGACACCAGTACAATGAGCAGTTCTTC. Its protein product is CASSYTGHQYNEQFF.

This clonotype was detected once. The CDR3, as DNA: TGTGCCAGCAGTCTTGGGGTTAGGGCTAGCGATGCCTCTGGGGCCAACGTCCTGACTTTC. Amino acids: CASSLGVRASDASGANVLTF. This rearrangement joins TRBV5-5 to TRBJ2-6, with a tentative D call TRBD2 (6 bases). Germline assignment: CDR1 SGHKS and CDR2 YYEKEE (reference sequence). V lost 5 bases to trimming and J lost 0 bases, with 24 bases between them. This CDR3 has 20 amino acids. The entire variable domain, with the rest obtained from reference TRBV5-5 and TRBJ2-6, is as follows: DAGVTQSPTHLIKTRGQQVTLRCSPISGHKSVSWYQQVLGQGPQFIFQYYEKEERGRGNFPDRFSARQFPNYSSELNVNALLLGDSALYLCASSLGVRASDASGANVLTFGAGSRLTVL.

The CDR3 DNA reads as TGCAGCGTTGGGCGGGGCTTGGAAGCTTTCTTT. Its translation is CSVGRGLEAFF. The chain has TRBV29-1 and TRBJ1-1; a possible D gene is TRBD1 (5 bases). The CDR3 has 11 amino acids. V lost 4 bases and J lost 8, with 11 bases in between. Germline V gene lookup returns CDR1 SQVTM and CDR2 ANQGSEA. The full variable domain, rest sourced from reference TRBV29-1 and TRBJ1-1, is SAVISQKPSRDICQRGTSLTIQCQVDSQVTMMFWYRQQPGQSLTLIATANQGSEATYESGFVIDKFPISRPNLTFSTLTVSNMSPEDSSIYLCSVGRGLEAFFGQGTRLTVV.